The 32 T cell receptor beta chains in this list originate from one sample, sequenced in a study of blood T cell repertoires in COVID-19. Sequenced by immunoSEQ multiplex PCR; TCRdb stores in-frame clones only, minus some. The sample comprises around 200,000 clones, around 85% of which are singletons, and roughly a sixth rests with the top ten. Source material: PBMCs or T cells enriched from blood (not recorded which). All receptors come from a man aged 40-55 years who had recovered from COVID-19.

The V gene is TRBV18, the J gene TRBJ2-5, with 10 bases fitting TRBD2. CDR1 is KGHSH, CDR2 LQKENI, per germline. V lost 4 bases and J lost 5; bases outside the gene matches: 10. The CDR3 runs 16 residues. The CDR3 spells CASSRKAGGPGETQYF. The CDR3 DNA follows: TGTGCCAGCTCACGTAAAGCGGGAGGGCCCGGGGAGACCCAGTACTTC.

V usage is TRBV27 and J usage is TRBJ1-2, with TRBD1 matching over 8 bases. The CDR3 is made up of 13 amino acids. Germline CDR1 is MNHEY and CDR2 is SMNVEV (reference sequence). The trim removed 6 bases at V and 3 bases at J, leaving 3 bases unmatched. The CDR3: CASSLGQDYGYTF. Here the CDR3 DNA reads TGTGCCAGCAGCCTGGGACAGGACTATGGCTACACCTTC.

This rearrangement joins TRBV5-1 to TRBJ2-5, with TRBD1 identical over 8 bases. Trimming at V came to 0 bases and at J to 2 bases, leaving 3 bases not matched to a gene. Looked up from germline, CDR1 is SGHRS and CDR2 is YFSETQ. The CDR3 length is 15 residues. As DNA, the CDR3 is TGCGCCAGCAGCTTGGTCACAGGGGGTCAAGAGACCCAGTACTTC. Protein: CASSLVTGGQETQYF.

V and J are TRBV19 and TRBJ2-5, with 11 bases matching TRBD2. This CDR3 spans 16 amino acids. Germline CDR1 is LNHDA and CDR2 is SQIVND (reference sequence). Germline trimming cut 5 bases from V and 1 base from J; bases unmatched to any gene: 6. CDR3 DNA: TGTGCCAGTAGTGTCCATAGCGGGAGGGCCCAAGAGACCCAGTACTTC. Translated, it gives CASSVHSGRAQETQYF. The full variable domain, rest sourced from reference TRBV19 and TRBJ2-5, is DGGITQSPKYLFRKEGQNVTLSCEQNLNHDAMYWYRQDPGQGLRLIYYSQIVNDFQKGDIAEGYSVSREKKESFPLTVTSAQKNPTAFYLCASSVHSGRAQETQYFGPGTRLLVL.

The chain has TRBV18 and TRBJ1-4; TRBD1 might be the D (6 bases). The CDR3 runs to 13 residues. Looked up from germline, CDR1 is KGHSH and CDR2 is LQKENI. V was clipped by 2 bases and J by 7 bases, with 8 bases between them. CDR3 amino acids: CASSPGGGEKLFF. The CDR3 DNA is TGTGCCAGCTCACCAGGGGGCGGTGAAAAACTGTTTTTT.

Only a few counts were recorded for this clone. This chain connects TRBV6-6 to TRBJ1-2; 9 bases are a match to TRBD1. The CDR3 totals 15 residues. Germline V gene lookup returns CDR1 MNHNY and CDR2 SVGAGI (reference sequence). Unmatched junction bases numbered 7, after V lost 6 bases and J lost 2 bases. CDR3 sequence: CASRGDRAANYGYTF. CDR3 bases: TGTGCCAGCAGGGGGGACAGGGCAGCGAACTATGGCTACACCTTC.

V usage is TRBV21-1 and J usage is TRBJ1-5; the DNA was not used to check the table's D call, TRBD1. TRBV21-1 is labeled a pseudogene. This CDR3 comprises 14 residues. CDR3 protein: CASSNNNSNQPQHF. In DNA form, the CDR3 reads TGTGCCAGCAGCAACAACAACAGCAATCAGCCCCAGCATTTT.

This sequence joins TRBV5-4 and TRBJ1-4; possible D gene TRBD1, 6 bases. Germline V CDR1 and CDR2: SGHNT, YYREEE (reference sequence). With 1 base removed from V and 2 bases from J, the gap between germline ends came to 9 bases. The CDR3 length is 15 residues. The CDR3 region is CASSLRGGTNEKLFF. The CDR3 DNA is TGTGCCAGCAGCTTGAGGGGGGGGACTAATGAAAAACTGTTTTTT.

The gene calls are TRBV28 and TRBJ2-3; 7 bases are a match to TRBD2. The germline V gene has CDR1 MDHEN and CDR2 SYDVKM. This CDR3 comprises 14 residues. The V and J ends lost 7 bases and 5 bases, in that order; junction bases with no gene match: 9. The CDR3 DNA follows: TGTGCCAGCATGGGGGGAGGGTTTGGAGATACGCAGTATTTT. Its translation: CASMGGGFGDTQYF.

The chain joins TRBV19 to TRBJ1-5, with D perhaps TRBD1 (6 bases). There are 15 residues in the CDR3. The germline CDR1 and CDR2 sequences are LNHDA and SQIVND (reference sequence). V was trimmed by 6 bases and J by 5 bases, leaving 17 bases between them. The CDR3 loop is CASRARGGSDQPQHF. CDR3 bases: TGTGCCAGTAGGGCCCGGGGGGGCTCGGATCAGCCCCAGCATTTT.

The V call is TRBV15, the J call TRBJ1-1; 8 nucleotides agree with TRBD1. CDR3 length: 16 amino acids. Losses at the gene ends were 1 base for V and 1 base for J; bases not matched to a gene: 5. CDR1 LNHNV and CDR2 YYDKDF come from the germline V gene (reference sequence). The CDR3 spells CATSRGTGNKNTEAFF. The CDR3 coding sequence is TGTGCCACCAGCAGAGGGACAGGGAACAAGAACACTGAAGCTTTCTTT.

Concerning this clone itself: Other DNA variants within this sample encode the same CDR3. V and J are TRBV12-3 or TRBV12-4 and TRBJ1-2; D remains ambiguous. With 5 bases removed from V and 4 bases from J, the gap between germline ends came to 5 bases. The CDR3 is 11 amino acids. The DNA for the CDR3 is TGTGCCAGCAGTAGTAGCTATGGCTACACCTTC. Amino acid sequence: CASSSSYGYTF.

This chain links TRBV3-1 (or the pseudogene TRBV3-2) with TRBJ1-2, with D hard to call. V dropped 2 bases and J dropped 4 bases, with 14 bases sitting between them. Germline lookup yields CDR1 LGHDT and CDR2 YNNKEL (reference sequence). This CDR3 contains 15 residues. The CDR3 nucleotides read TGTGCCAGCAGCCAATCAGCCATGTCTAGCTATGGCTACACCTTC. It yields the protein CASSQSAMSSYGYTF.

Comment on this clone: The same CDR3 can be traced to other DNA sequences in this sample. The chain links TRBV27 to TRBJ2-7; TRBD1 matches 8 bases. Per the germline V gene, CDR1 is MNHEY and CDR2 is SMNVEV (reference sequence). The CDR3 contains 14 residues. V shed 2 bases and J 4 bases; nucleotides not matched to a gene: 4. The CDR3 region is CASSLSTGGYEQYF. The CDR3, as DNA: TGTGCCAGCAGTTTAAGCACAGGGGGGTACGAGCAGTACTTC.

The J gene is TRBJ2-3, the V gene TRBV12-5; possibly TRBD1 for D (6 bases). The CDR3 covers 16 residues. Germline V gene lookup returns CDR1 LGHNT and CDR2 FRNRAP. Trimming cost V 6 bases and J 2 bases, with 18 bases left between them. The CDR3 spells CASGQTATGYTDTQYF. The CDR3, as DNA: TGTGCTAGTGGGCAAACCGCTACAGGGTACACAGATACGCAGTATTTT.

The chain joins TRBV6-1 to TRBJ2-2; TRBD2 is a possible D gene (6 bases). Trimming took 7 bases from V and 4 from J, leaving 16 bases between them. Germline-derived CDR1 and CDR2 are MNHNS and SASEGT. The CDR3 is 15 residues long. CDR3 residues: CASNLGGAGTGELFF. The CDR3 nucleotides read TGTGCCAGCAACCTCGGCGGGGCGGGCACCGGGGAGCTGTTTTTT.

This chain joins TRBV4-2 and TRBJ2-5; 7 nucleotides line up with TRBD2. Germline-derived CDR1 and CDR2 are LGHNA and YNFKEQ. Trimming took 2 bases from V and 1 from J; bases not matched to a gene: 10. The CDR3 contains 17 residues. The CDR3, as DNA: TGTGCCAGCAGCCAACCTTCAGCGGGATTGGGCCAAGAGACCCAGTACTTC. Amino acids: CASSQPSAGLGQETQYF.

This chain uses TRBV11-2 with TRBJ2-7; 12 bases match TRBD2. Per the germline V gene, CDR1 is SGHAT and CDR2 is FQNNGV. Trimming cost V 3 bases and J 7 bases; bases outside gene matches: 7. CDR3 size: 15 residues. CDR3 nucleotides: TGTGCCAGCAGCTTTGATCTAGCGGGAGGGCGGGAGCAGTACTTC. It encodes CASSFDLAGGREQYF.

This clone was recorded only once. This rearrangement joins TRBV5-1 to TRBJ2-1; 12 bases agree with TRBD2. The trim removed 1 base at V and 4 bases at J, leaving 6 bases unmatched. The CDR3 loop spans 17 amino acids. Germline-derived CDR1 and CDR2 are SGHRS and YFSETQ. In nucleotides, the CDR3 is TGCGCCAGCAGCTTGTCTAGCGGGAGGGCCAAGTACAATGAGCAGTTCTTC. Translated: CASSLSSGRAKYNEQFF.

The rearrangement uses TRBV15 and TRBJ1-2; TRBD1 might be the D (5 bases). CDR1 is LNHNV and CDR2 is YYDKDF in the germline V gene (reference sequence). This CDR3 is built from 16 residues. Trimming cost V 0 bases and J 2 bases, with 13 bases left between them. The CDR3 is CATSRDPDRPNYGYTF. CDR3 DNA: TGTGCCACCAGCAGAGATCCCGACAGACCGAACTATGGCTACACCTTC. Full variable domain (missing parts from reference TRBV15 and TRBJ1-2): DAMVIQNPRYQVTQFGKPVTLSCSQTLNHNVMYWYQQKSSQAPKLLFHYYDKDFNNEADTPDNFQSRRPNTSFCFLDIRSPGLGDTAMYLCATSRDPDRPNYGYTFGSGTRLTVV.

V and J are TRBV7-3 and TRBJ2-7; the D gene is possibly TRBD2 (6 bases). The ends were cut back, 5 bases at V and 4 bases at J, with 12 bases in the middle. CDR3 length equals 13 residues. Germline V lookup: CDR1 SGHTA, CDR2 FQGTGA. The CDR3 is CASSTGTGYEQYF. For the CDR3, the DNA is TGTGCCAGCAGCACCGGGACTGGATACGAGCAGTACTTC.

The chain joins TRBV4-1 to TRBJ1-1; D may be TRBD1 (5 bases). This CDR3 has 18 amino acids. CDR1 MGHRA and CDR2 YSYEKL come from the germline V gene. Trimming removed 4 bases from V and 4 bases from J, with 25 bases in between. CDR3 protein: CASSRKAGQDGFVTEAFF. CDR3 nucleotides: TGCGCCAGCAGCCGCAAGGCAGGGCAGGACGGGTTTGTCACTGAAGCTTTCTTT.

The chain uses TRBV4-3 and TRBJ2-7; D might be TRBD1 (6 bases). There are 15 residues in the CDR3. Trimming pared 4 bases from V and 0 bases from J, leaving 13 bases between. CDR1 and CDR2 from the germline V gene are LGHNA and YSLEER. DNA of the CDR3: TGCGCCAGCAGCCGGATTCAGGGGACCTCCTACGAGCAGTACTTC. It codes for CASSRIQGTSYEQYF.

The V call is TRBV7-8, the J call TRBJ1-4; TRBD1 might be the D (6 bases). The CDR3 has 22 amino acids. The germline V gene encodes CDR1 SGHVS and CDR2 FQNEAQ. V lost 2 bases to trimming and J lost 7 bases, with 35 bases between them. CDR3 nucleotide sequence: TGTGCCAGCAGCTTACCTTCCGCCCGGGGCAACAGGGAAATTATCCAGGGTGAAAAACTGTTTTTT. Translating it yields CASSLPSARGNREIIQGEKLFF.

V and J are TRBV19 and TRBJ1-2; a weak D match, TRBD1 (6 bases). The V end was cut by 5 bases, the J end by 4 bases, with 11 bases between. This CDR3 spans 13 amino acids. The germline V gene has CDR1 LNHDA and CDR2 SQIVND (reference sequence). CDR3 residues: CASSGRQAYGYTF. For the CDR3, the DNA is TGTGCCAGTAGTGGTCGACAGGCCTATGGCTACACCTTC.

This clone showed up just a few times. This sample also contains other DNA sequences that code for the same CDR3. J is TRBJ2-7 and V is TRBV5-1, with D unresolved. The CDR3 runs 13 residues. CDR1 is SGHRS and CDR2 is YFSETQ in the germline V gene. Deletions cut 0 bases from V and 1 base from J, with 5 bases between. The CDR3 region has the DNA TGCGCCAGCAGCTTGGCCGGGTCCTACGAGCAGTACTTC. Translating gives CASSLAGSYEQYF.

The V and J genes are TRBV18 and TRBJ2-1, with a possible D match to TRBD1 (6 bases). This CDR3 has 12 amino acids. Germline loops: CDR1 KGHSH, CDR2 LQKENI. Trimming pared 5 bases from V and 4 bases from J, leaving 6 bases between. CDR3 residues: CASSDRYNEQFF. In DNA form, the CDR3 reads TGTGCCAGCTCAGACAGGTACAATGAGCAGTTCTTC.

The V and J genes are TRBV25-1 and TRBJ1-2; unclear D gene. The CDR3 totals 17 residues. Germline CDR1 and CDR2: MGHDK and SYGVNS. Deletions cut 3 bases from V and 0 bases from J, with 17 bases between. This CDR3 is CASSDRRGGRTNYGYTF. CDR3 sequence (DNA): TGTGCCAGCAGTGACCGCCGGGGAGGCAGAACTAACTATGGCTACACCTTC.

This rearrangement joins TRBV6-5 to TRBJ1-5; 9 nucleotides line up with TRBD1. CDR1 MNHEY and CDR2 SVGAGI come from the germline V gene. This CDR3 has 15 amino acids. The ends lost 6 bases at V and 1 base at J; junction bases unmatched: 4. This CDR3 is CASRAGTGSNQPQHF. CDR3 DNA: TGTGCCAGCAGAGCCGGGACAGGGAGCAATCAGCCCCAGCATTTT.

The chain recombines TRBV7-8 with TRBJ2-3; D may be TRBD1 (5 bases). The CDR3 is made up of 14 amino acids. Looked up from germline, CDR1 is SGHVS and CDR2 is FQNEAQ. V was shortened by 3 bases and J by 3 bases, with 10 bases between the two germline ends. CDR3 DNA: TGTGCCAGCAGCTTCACGCAGGGTACAGATACGCAGTATTTT. This translates into CASSFTQGTDTQYF.

V gene TRBV4-1 combines with J gene TRBJ1-2; 7 positions match TRBD1. CDR1 MGHRA and CDR2 YSYEKL come from the germline V gene. The V gene end was trimmed by 3 bases and the J gene end by 5 bases; junction bases not matched to a gene: 6. The CDR3 is 14 residues long. For the CDR3, the DNA is TGCGCCAGCAGCCAGGCGGGACAGCCTTATGGCTACACCTTC. Translated, it gives CASSQAGQPYGYTF.

The V and J genes are TRBV27 and TRBJ1-2; D not resolved. Germline V gene lookup returns CDR1 MNHEY and CDR2 SMNVEV (reference sequence). With 5 bases removed from V and 11 bases from J, the gap between germline ends came to 18 bases. The CDR3 loop spans 13 amino acids. The CDR3 DNA sequence: TGTGCCAGCAGTGACGGGCTACAACTAGAGTACACCTTC. This sequence encodes CASSDGLQLEYTF.